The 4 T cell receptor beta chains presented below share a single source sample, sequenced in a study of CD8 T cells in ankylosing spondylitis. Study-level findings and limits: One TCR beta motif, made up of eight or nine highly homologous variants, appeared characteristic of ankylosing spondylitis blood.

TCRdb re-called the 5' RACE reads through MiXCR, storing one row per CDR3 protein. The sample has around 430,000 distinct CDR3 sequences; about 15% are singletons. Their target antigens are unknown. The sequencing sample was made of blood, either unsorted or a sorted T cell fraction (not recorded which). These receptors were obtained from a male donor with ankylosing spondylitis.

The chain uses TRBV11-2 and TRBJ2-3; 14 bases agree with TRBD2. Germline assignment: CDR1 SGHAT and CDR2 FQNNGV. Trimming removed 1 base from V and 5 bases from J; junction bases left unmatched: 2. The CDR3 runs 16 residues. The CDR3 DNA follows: TGTGCCAGCAGCTTAGCTGGACTAGCGGGGGGAGATACGCAGTATTTT. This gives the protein CASSLAGLAGGDTQYF. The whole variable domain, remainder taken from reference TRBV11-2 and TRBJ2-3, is EAGVAQSPRYKIIEKRQSVAFWCNPISGHATLYWYQQILGQGPKLLIQFQNNGVVDDSQLPKDRFSAERLKGVDSTLKIQPAKLEDSAVYLCASSLAGLAGGDTQYFGPGTRLTVL.

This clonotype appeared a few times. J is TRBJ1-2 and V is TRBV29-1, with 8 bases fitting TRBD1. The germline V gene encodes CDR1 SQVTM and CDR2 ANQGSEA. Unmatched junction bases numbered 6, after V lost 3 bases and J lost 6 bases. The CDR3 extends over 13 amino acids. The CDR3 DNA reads TGCAGCGTTGACCCGACAGGGGTTAATGGCTACACCTTC. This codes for CSVDPTGVNGYTF.

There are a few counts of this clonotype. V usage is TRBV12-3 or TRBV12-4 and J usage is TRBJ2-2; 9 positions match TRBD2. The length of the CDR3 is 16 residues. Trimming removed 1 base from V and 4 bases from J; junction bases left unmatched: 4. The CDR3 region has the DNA TGTGCCAGCAGTTTAGTCGGCGGGGGGGGCACCGGGGAGCTGTTTTTT. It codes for CASSLVGGGGTGELFF.

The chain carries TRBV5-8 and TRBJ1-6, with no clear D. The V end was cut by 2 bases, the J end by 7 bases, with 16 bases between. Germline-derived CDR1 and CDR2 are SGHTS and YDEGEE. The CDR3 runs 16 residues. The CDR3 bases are TGTGCCAGCAGCTTATCACGCGGGAAAAAGAATTCACCCCTCCACTTT. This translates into CASSLSRGKKNSPLHF.